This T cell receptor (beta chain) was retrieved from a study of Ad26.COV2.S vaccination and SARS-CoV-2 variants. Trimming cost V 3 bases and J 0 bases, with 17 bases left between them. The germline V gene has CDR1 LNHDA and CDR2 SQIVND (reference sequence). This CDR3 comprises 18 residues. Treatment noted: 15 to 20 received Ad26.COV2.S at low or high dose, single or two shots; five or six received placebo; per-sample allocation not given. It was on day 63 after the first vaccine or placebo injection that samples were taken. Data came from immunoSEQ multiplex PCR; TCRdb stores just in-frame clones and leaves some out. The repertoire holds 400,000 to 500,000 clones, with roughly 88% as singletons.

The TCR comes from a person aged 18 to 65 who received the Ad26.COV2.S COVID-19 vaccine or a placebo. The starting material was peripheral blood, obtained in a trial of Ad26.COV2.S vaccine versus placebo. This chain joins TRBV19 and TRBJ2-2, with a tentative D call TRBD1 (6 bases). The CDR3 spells CASSIEGWTAPNTGELFF. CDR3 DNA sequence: TGTGCCAGTAGTATCGAAGGATGGACAGCACCGAACACCGGGGAGCTGTTTTTT. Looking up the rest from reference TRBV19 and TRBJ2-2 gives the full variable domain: DGGITQSPKYLFRKEGQNVTLSCEQNLNHDAMYWYRQDPGQGLRLIYYSQIVNDFQKGDIAEGYSVSREKKESFPLTVTSAQKNPTAFYLCASSIEGWTAPNTGELFFGEGSRLTVL.